This T cell receptor beta chain was sequenced during a study of a mutant IDH1 vaccine in newly diagnosed glioma (dated by TCRdb to the early 2020s). About the study as a whole: Of the 25 to 40 patients who were treated, around 60% were male and 37.5% were female, and the mean age was about 40 years. Before enrollment, patients had received standard therapy of radiotherapy alone, temozolomide alone, or radiochemotherapy with temozolomide; most received the combination. Peripheral blood samples were drawn at six visits, namely V03 (baseline), V05, V07, V10, V12 and V13. For exploratory analyses, longitudinal TCRB deep sequencing was carried out in approximately 25 treated patients wherever samples were available.

The time point label, as the study defines it: baseline, week 1 (first vaccination visit). The meaning of the sample's treatment or condition label: pre-vaccination baseline after standard-of-care therapy. Newly diagnosed WHO grade 3 or 4 IDH1-mutant astrocytomas showing loss of nuclear ATRX were present in the donors. The samples were drawn from NOA16, a multicentre, single-arm, open-label phase I trial in Germany that tested a mutant IDH1 peptide vaccine in humans for the first time. Visit V03 blood draws served as the baseline sample for immunogenicity testing. Genomic DNA for TCRB sequencing was isolated from EDTA blood with the DNeasy Blood and Tissue Kit. The investigation overall reported the following: Pseudoprogression appeared unrelated to alterations in the top peripheral T cell clonotypes detected by TCRB sequencing. Vaccine-induced immune responses across multiple MHC alleles were detected in 90% to 95% of patients. The authors noted that analyses of patient blood samples could not be reproduced because of sample limitations. Selection of PBMC samples for TCRB deep sequencing was based on availability.

The CDR3 measures 13 amino acids from cysteine to phenylalanine. Only CDR3 DNA is held: 39 bases, read in frame from base 1. CDR1 and CDR2 were assigned from the germline V gene as KGHSH and LQKENI. Cut back by 5 bases and 0 bases, the V and J ends lie 7 bases apart. About this clone: Its antigen target is currently unknown. No much larger clone is present one base from it, and per-base qualities are unavailable.

The library was made by the immunoSEQ multiplex PCR assay. The hsTCRB Kit was used according to the manufacturer's protocol to amplify rearranged TCR beta chain sequences. TCRB libraries were sequenced on an Illumina MiSeq. The original pipeline was this. Demultiplexing, trimming and gene mapping were performed with the kit vendor's proprietary platform. The table was pulled from immuneACCESS by TCRdb, which kept in-frame rearrangements only. Such tables lose some clones; where checked, under half of the loss comes from unresolved V genes, and the rest has no known cause. The V and J calls and clone size are taken from that table; D and trimming were inferred from the DNA. The sample table shows roughly 86,000 clones, and about four fifths are seen once. The ten largest clones represent less than 8.5% of the sample.

This clonotype was obtained from a man aged 35 to 55 with glioma. The sequencing here drew on PBMCs, taken from a glioma patient treated with radiotherapy, temozolomide or both. The chain is made from TRBV18 and TRBJ1-1; there is no confident call for the D gene. The CDR3 in this case is CASSESVNTEAFF. Here is the DNA: TGTGCCAGCTCAGAATCAGTGAACACTGAAGCTTTCTTT.